Listed below are T cell receptor beta chains from one sample, sequenced in a study of cytomegalovirus exposure and HLA in healthy donors. Assay used: immunoSEQ multiplex PCR; TCRdb lists only in-frame clones, some missing. The sample lists about 140,000 clones, roughly two thirds occurring once. Sequencing was carried out using PBMCs. Source of these receptors: a woman between 40 and 50 years old in good health and CMV-seronegative. Both conserved end residues are part of each CDR3. D genes are given only for firm matches. The listing skips clone size in some rows; elsewhere it reads once, few, many or a size class.

j_call clone_size v_call d_call cdr3_nt cdr3_aa
TRBJ2-3 NA TRBV18 TRBD2 TGTGCCAGCTCACCTCCCTTGGCCGCGGGGGGCACAGATACGCAGTATTTT CASSPPLAAGGTDTQYF
TRBJ1-3 few TRBV5-6 NA TGTGCCAGCAGCTCTGCAGGGGCTGGAAACACCATATATTTT CASSSAGAGNTIYF
TRBJ1-5 NA TRBV19 TRBD1 TGTGCCATCGGGACAGGGTATCAGCCCCAGCATTTT CAIGTGYQPQHF
TRBJ1-1 NA TRBV6-5 TRBD1 TGTGCCAGCAGGAGGGGGCGGGTAAACACTGAAGCTTTCTTT CASRRGRVNTEAFF
TRBJ1-2 NA TRBV7-9 TRBD1 TGTGCCGGCGGGATGTCGGGGACAGCCTATGGCTACACCTTC CAGGMSGTAYGYTF
TRBJ1-1 few TRBV6-5 NA TGTGCCAGCAGTTACCCCAGAGGAACTGAAGCTTTCTTT CASSYPRGTEAFF
TRBJ1-5 NA TRBV4-1 NA TGCGCCAGCAGCGCCCTGGGGGCAGGGGTTAGGAATCAGCCCCAGCATTTT CASSALGAGVRNQPQHF
TRBJ2-5 NA TRBV28 NA TGTGCCAGCCGGAGGGTTCAAGAGACCCAGTACTTC CASRRVQETQYF
TRBJ2-7 many TRBV29-1 NA TGCAGCGCCCGGACAGATTCCTACGAGCAGTACTTC CSARTDSYEQYF
TRBJ1-1 NA TRBV9 TRBD1 TGTGCCAGCAGCCCCCTGACAGGGGACACTGAAGCTTTCTTT CASSPLTGDTEAFF
TRBJ1-2 few TRBV7-9 NA TGTGCCAGCAAAAACAGAGACTATGGCTACACCTTC CASKNRDYGYTF
TRBJ2-1 NA TRBV29-1 TRBD2 TGCAGCGGAGTCCCGGGACTAGCGGGGTCTGAGCAGTTCTTC CSGVPGLAGSEQFF
TRBJ1-1 NA TRBV2 NA TGTGCCAGCAGTGTGGGCCGATCAATGAACACTGAAGCTTTCTTT CASSVGRSMNTEAFF
TRBJ1-1 NA TRBV19 TRBD1 TGTGCCAGTAGTCCCATCCCGGGACAGAAATACACTGAAGCTTTCTTT CASSPIPGQKYTEAFF
TRBJ1-4 NA TRBV5-6 TRBD1 TGTGCCAGCAGATCACAGCTGGGACAGGGTGTCATGAGGGGGGAAAAACTGTTTTTT CASRSQLGQGVMRGEKLFF
TRBJ1-1 NA TRBV4-2 TRBD1 TGTGCCAGCAGCCATGAACAGGGGGCGAACACTGAAGCTTTCTTT CASSHEQGANTEAFF